This T cell receptor beta chain is from a study of Graves' ophthalmopathy and Graves' hyperthyroidism. Study findings and constraints: Discriminating ophthalmopathy from stable hyperthyroidism, a 13-signature model attained a sensitivity of approximately 85% and a specificity of just under 84%.

This clonotype was counted many times. Its antigen is unknown. Diagnosis used clinical symptoms, serum thyroxine, TRAb, thyroid ultrasound and orbital computed tomography. Germline loops: CDR1 SGDLS, CDR2 YYNGEE. The CDR3 is 12 amino acids. Germline trimming cut 4 bases from V and 12 bases from J; bases unmatched to any gene: 4. As the template, RNA transcripts were used to amplify TCR beta CDR3 regions. HTBI-primed RT-PCR formed the first round, and a multiplex PCR formed the second. TCRdb re-called the multiplex PCR reads with MiXCR, one entry per CDR3 protein. The repertoire holds approximately 330,000 distinct CDR3 sequences, with under 20% as singletons.

The receptor comes from an adult man with Graves' ophthalmopathy. The V call is TRBV9, the J call TRBJ2-6; 7 bases line up with TRBD1. The sequenced sample consisted of peripheral blood. CDR3 nucleotide sequence: TGTGCCAGCAGCCTACAGGGGCTCGTCCTGACTTTC. As protein: CASSLQGLVLTF.